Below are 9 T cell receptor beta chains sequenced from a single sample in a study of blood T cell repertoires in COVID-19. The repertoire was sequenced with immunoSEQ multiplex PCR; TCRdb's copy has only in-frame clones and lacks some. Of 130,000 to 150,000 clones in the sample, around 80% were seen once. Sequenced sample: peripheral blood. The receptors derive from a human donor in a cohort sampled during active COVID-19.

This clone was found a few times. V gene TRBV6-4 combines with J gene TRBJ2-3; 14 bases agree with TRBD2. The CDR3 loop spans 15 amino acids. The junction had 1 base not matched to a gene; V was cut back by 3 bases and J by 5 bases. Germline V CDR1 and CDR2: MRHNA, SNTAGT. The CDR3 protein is CASSETSGGGDTQYF. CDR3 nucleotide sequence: TGTGCCAGCAGTGAGACTAGCGGGGGGGGAGATACGCAGTATTTT.

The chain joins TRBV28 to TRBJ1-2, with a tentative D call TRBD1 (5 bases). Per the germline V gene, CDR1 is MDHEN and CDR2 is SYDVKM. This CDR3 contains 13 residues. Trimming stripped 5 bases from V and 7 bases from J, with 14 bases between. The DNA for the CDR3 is TGTGCCAGCAGTACGGGGGGACGTGCTGGCTACACCTTC. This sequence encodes CASSTGGRAGYTF.

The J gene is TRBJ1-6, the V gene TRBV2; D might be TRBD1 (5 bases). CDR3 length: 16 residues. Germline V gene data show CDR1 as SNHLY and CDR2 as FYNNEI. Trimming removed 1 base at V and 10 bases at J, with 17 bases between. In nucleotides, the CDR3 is TGTGCCAGCAGTGAAGAAGTGGGGCAGTGGGGCTCACCCCTCCACTTT. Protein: CASSEEVGQWGSPLHF.

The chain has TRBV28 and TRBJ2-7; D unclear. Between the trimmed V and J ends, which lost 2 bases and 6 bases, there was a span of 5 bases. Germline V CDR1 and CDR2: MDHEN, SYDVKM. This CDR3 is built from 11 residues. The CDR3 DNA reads TGTGCCAGCAGTTTACAGGTCGAGCAGTACTTC. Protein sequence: CASSLQVEQYF.

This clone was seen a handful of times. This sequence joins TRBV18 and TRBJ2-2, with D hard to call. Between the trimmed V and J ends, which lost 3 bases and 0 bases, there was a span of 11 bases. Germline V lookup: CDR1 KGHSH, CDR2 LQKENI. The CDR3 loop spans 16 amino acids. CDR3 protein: CASSPRSVANTGELFF. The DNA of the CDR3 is TGTGCCAGCTCACCCCGGTCGGTAGCGAACACCGGGGAGCTGTTTTTT.

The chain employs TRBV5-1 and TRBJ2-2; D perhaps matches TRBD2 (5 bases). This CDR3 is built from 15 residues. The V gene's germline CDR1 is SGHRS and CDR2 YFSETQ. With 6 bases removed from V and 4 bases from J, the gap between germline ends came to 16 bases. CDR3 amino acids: CASTWASFGTGELFF. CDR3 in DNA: TGCGCCAGCACCTGGGCTAGCTTTGGCACCGGGGAGCTGTTTTTT.

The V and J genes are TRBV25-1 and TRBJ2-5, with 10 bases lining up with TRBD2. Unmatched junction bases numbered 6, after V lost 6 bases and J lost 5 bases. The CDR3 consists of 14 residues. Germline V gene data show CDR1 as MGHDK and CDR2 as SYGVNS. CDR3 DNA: TGTGCCAGCAGATTGAGCGGGGGGGCGGAGACCCAGTACTTC. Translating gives CASRLSGGAETQYF. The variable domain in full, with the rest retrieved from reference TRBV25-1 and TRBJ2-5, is EADIYQTPRYLVIGTGKKITLECSQTMGHDKMYWYQQDPGMELHLIHYSYGVNSTEKGDLSSESTVSRIRTEHFPLTLESARPSHTSQYLCASRLSGGAETQYFGPGTRLLVL.

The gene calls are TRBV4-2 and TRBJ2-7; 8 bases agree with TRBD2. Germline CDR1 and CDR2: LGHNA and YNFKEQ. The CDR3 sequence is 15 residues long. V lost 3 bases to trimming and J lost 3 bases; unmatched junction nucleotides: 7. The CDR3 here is CASSQSGGESYEQYF. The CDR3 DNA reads TGTGCCAGCAGCCAGAGCGGGGGAGAAAGCTACGAGCAGTACTTC.

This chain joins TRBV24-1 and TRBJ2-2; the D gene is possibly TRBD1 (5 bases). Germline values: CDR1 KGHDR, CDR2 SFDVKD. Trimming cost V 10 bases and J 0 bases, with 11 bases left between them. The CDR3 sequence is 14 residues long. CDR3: CATVDRANTGELFF. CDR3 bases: TGTGCCACGGTCGACAGAGCGAACACCGGGGAGCTGTTTTTT.